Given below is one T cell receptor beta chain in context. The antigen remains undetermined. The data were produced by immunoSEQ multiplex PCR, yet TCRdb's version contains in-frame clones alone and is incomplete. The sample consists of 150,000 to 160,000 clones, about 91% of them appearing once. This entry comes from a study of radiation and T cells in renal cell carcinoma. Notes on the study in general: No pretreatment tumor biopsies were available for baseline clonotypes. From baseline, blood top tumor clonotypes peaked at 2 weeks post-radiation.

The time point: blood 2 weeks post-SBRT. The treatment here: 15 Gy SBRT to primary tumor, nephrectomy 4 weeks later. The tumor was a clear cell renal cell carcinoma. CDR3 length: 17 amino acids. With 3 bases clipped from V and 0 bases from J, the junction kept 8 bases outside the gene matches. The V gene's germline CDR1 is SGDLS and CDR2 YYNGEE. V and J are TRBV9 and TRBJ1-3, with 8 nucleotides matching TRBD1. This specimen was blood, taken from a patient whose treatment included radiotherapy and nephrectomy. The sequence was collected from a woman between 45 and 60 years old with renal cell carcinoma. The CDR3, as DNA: TGTGCCAGCAGCGCACAGGGACAGGTGGCCTCTGGAAACACCATATATTTT. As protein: CASSAQGQVASGNTIYF.